What follows is one T cell receptor beta chain and its context. CDR3 size: 13 residues. Trimming stripped 4 bases from V and 3 bases from J, with 10 bases between. Per the germline V gene, CDR1 is SGHKS and CDR2 is YYEKEE (reference sequence). This sample was included in a study of radiation and T cells in renal cell carcinoma. Generated by immunoSEQ multiplex PCR, the TCRdb table keeps only in-frame clones and is missing some. The sample has approximately 45,000 clones, 83% seen once. Time point denoted: baseline pretreatment blood. Treatment specified: 15 Gy SBRT to primary tumor, nephrectomy 4 weeks later.

The chain recombines TRBV5-5 with TRBJ1-2; D is perhaps TRBD1 (6 bases). Sequenced here: blood, sampled from a patient whose treatment included radiotherapy and nephrectomy. This clonotype was sampled from a woman between 70 and 85 years old with renal cell carcinoma. The CDR3 region is CASSEQGDYGYTF. Here the CDR3 DNA reads TGTGCCAGCAGCGAACAGGGCGACTATGGCTACACCTTC.